The text below deals with one T cell receptor (beta chain). Its matching antigen is unknown. TCRdb re-called the reads through MiXCR, storing one row per CDR3 protein. The sample consists of around 750,000 distinct CDR3 sequences, less than 35% of them appearing once. The data were taken from a study of T cell repertoires in cytomegalovirus infection. Turning to the study itself: From public TCR beta signatures came an indication of both CMV infection and matching HLA type.

Study-level findings and limits: Dominant in the ex vivo response were TCR beta clonotypes restricted by HLA-C and specific for CMV.

CDR3 length: 15 amino acids. The V end was cut by 0 bases, the J end by 1 base, with 9 bases between. The germline CDR1 and CDR2 sequences are SEHNR and FQNEAQ (reference sequence). The sequence derives from a human donor in good health (CMV status not recorded). Some clones in this sample may be carry-over from other donors' samples. The V call is TRBV7-9, the J call TRBJ1-2, with D hard to call. This sample comprised cultured CD8+ T cells from PBMCs, obtained from culture after CMV antigen stimulation. The CDR3 region has the DNA TGTGCCAGCAGCTTAGCGTACGGGGATAACTATGGCTACACCTTC. The encoded protein is CASSLAYGDNYGYTF.